The rows below give T cell receptor beta chains drawn from one sample of a study of molecular identifiers for immune sequencing clone quantification. Via MiXCR, TCRdb re-called the PCR reads, giving one row per CDR3 protein. This sample has about 630,000 distinct CDR3 sequences; around 25% occur once, and the top ten carry about 0.73%. Sequenced sample: naive CD8+ T cells from blood, with Jurkat cell RNA spiked in. The receptors derive from a human donor in good health. Some libraries in this study had Jurkat cell RNA spiked in. CDR3s include the opening cysteine and the closing phenylalanine or tryptophan. Fields, in order: V gene, J gene, clone size, D gene, CDR3 DNA, CDR3 protein. The D gene is left open where the match is weak. Rows give clone size only sometimes, using once, few, many, or a class for an expanded clone.

TRBV6-5	TRBJ2-7	NA	NA	TGTGCCAGCAGTTATCGGGGGGCGGGCTACGAGCAGTACTTC	CASSYRGAGYEQYF
TRBV5-6	TRBJ2-2	NA	NA	TGTGCCAGCAGTCCATTAGGCGGCAGAAACACCGGGGAGCTGTTTTTT	CASSPLGGRNTGELFF
TRBV2	TRBJ2-3	many	NA	TGTGCCAGTCCGGTCGGGGATACGCAGTATTTT	CASPVGDTQYF
TRBV7-9	TRBJ2-7	many	TRBD2	TGTGCCAGCACCGCCGTAGGAAGCGGGGGGGCTTACGAGCAGTACTTC	CASTAVGSGGAYEQYF
TRBV19	TRBJ2-3	NA	NA	TGTGCCAGTAGTTCCGGCGACAGTGGGAGCACAGATACGCAGTATTTT	CASSSGDSGSTDTQYF
TRBV6-2/TRBV6-3	TRBJ2-5	few	NA	TGTGCCAGCCCGGAGACCCAGTACTTC	CASPETQYF
TRBV13	TRBJ1-6	many	NA	TGCGCCAGCAGCTTGGGAAGCTCCTATAATTCACCCCTCCACTTT	CASSLGSSYNSPLHF
TRBV7-9	TRBJ2-7	NA	NA	TGTGCCAGCAGCCCCCAGTTACATGGGCCCTACGAGCAGTACTTC	CASSPQLHGPYEQYF
TRBV3-1	TRBJ1-5	NA	NA	TGTGCCAGCAGCCACCCATACCTGGACAGCCCCCGCGGACCCCAGCATTTT	CASSHPYLDSPRGPQHF
TRBV6-2/TRBV6-3	TRBJ1-2	few	NA	TGTGCCAGCAGAATCCAGGCTTCTTATGGCTACACCTTC	CASRIQASYGYTF
TRBV28	TRBJ1-1	few	NA	TGTGCCAGCAGTTTGGACAGAGCCTTAACAGTCACTGAAGCTTTCTTT	CASSLDRALTVTEAFF
TRBV7-9	TRBJ1-1	NA	NA	TGTGCCGGCAGCTTAGATTCCCAGATCACTGAAGCTTTCTTT	CAGSLDSQITEAFF
TRBV6-5	TRBJ2-7	NA	NA	TGTGCCAGCCGGGGCAGACCCCCCTACGAGCAGTACTTC	CASRGRPPYEQYF
TRBV6-2/TRBV6-3	TRBJ1-1	many	NA	TGTGCCAGCAGTTCGTTCTCATTGAACACTGAAGCTTTCTTT	CASSSFSLNTEAFF
TRBV20-1	TRBJ1-1	many	NA	TGCAGTGCTAGAGTCCGGGGGAACACTGAAGCTTTCTTT	CSARVRGNTEAFF